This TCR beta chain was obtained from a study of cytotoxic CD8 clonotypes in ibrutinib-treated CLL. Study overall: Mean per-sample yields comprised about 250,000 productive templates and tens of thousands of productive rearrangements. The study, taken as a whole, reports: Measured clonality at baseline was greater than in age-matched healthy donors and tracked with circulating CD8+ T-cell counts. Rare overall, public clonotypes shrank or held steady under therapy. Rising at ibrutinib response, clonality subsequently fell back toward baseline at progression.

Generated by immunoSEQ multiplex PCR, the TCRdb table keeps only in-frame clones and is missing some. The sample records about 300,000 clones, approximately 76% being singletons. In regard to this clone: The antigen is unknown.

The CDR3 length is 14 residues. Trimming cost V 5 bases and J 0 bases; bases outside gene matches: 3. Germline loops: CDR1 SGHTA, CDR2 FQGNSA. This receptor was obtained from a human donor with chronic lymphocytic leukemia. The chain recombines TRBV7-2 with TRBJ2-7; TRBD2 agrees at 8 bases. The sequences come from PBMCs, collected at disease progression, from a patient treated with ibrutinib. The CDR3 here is CASSPSGSSYEQYF. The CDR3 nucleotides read TGTGCCAGCAGCCCCAGCGGGAGCTCCTACGAGCAGTACTTC.